Described below is a single T cell receptor (beta chain) sequence and its context. Its antigen is unidentified. This sample is drawn from a study of blood T cells in healthy people across ages. Then a second PCR, running roughly 7 to 11 cycles, was carried out with a sample-barcoded 5' primer and a J-beta primer mix. TCRdb called the 5' RACE reads again in MiXCR, with one record for every CDR3 protein. The data contain 600,000 to 650,000 distinct CDR3 sequences, approximately 50% of them singletons. No fewer than 6 million PBMCs went into each sample. Study-wide points: Correlation between TCR beta diversity and naive T cell percentage was strong. Possibly, changes in expanded clonotypes were confounded because donor CMV status was unknown. Greater diversity and more naive CD4+ cells were seen in long-lived donors than in aged donors.

This TCR was sampled from a man in his 60s in good health. The sequenced sample consisted of blood.

CDR3 amino acids: CSADRDASIANTGELFF. The CDR3 DNA reads TGCAGTGCTGACCGGGACGCAAGCATCGCGAACACCGGGGAGCTGTTTTTT. V is TRBV20-1 and J is TRBJ2-2, with D perhaps assigned TRBD1 or TRBD2 (5 bases each). The V gene lost 5 bases and the J gene lost 0 bases, with 19 bases spanning the gap. The CDR3 consists of 17 residues. Per germline, CDR1 DFQATT and CDR2 SNEGSKA (reference sequence).